The text below deals with one T cell receptor beta chain. Its antigen is not yet known. Base-call qualities are not available, and no considerably larger clone is one nucleotide away. This sample was included in a study of molecular identifiers for immune sequencing clone quantification (dated by TCRdb to 2016 to 2018). At the level of the whole study: For a replicate experiment, RNA from around 20,000 or 99,000 naive CD8 T cells was divided into five aliquots, of which four were sequenced. This methods study used CD8 T cells to benchmark TCR RNA copy counting and molecular-identifier clustering-based TCR repertoire sequencing (MIDCIRS).

Taken from cysteine to phenylalanine, the CDR3 has 11 residues. Of the read, only the CDR3 DNA is kept; its 33 bases are in frame from base 1. Via the germline V gene, CDR1 is MDHEN and CDR2 SYDVKM. A distance of 8 bases separates the germline ends of V and J, which lose 7 bases and 5 bases respectively. The study at large found these results: When barcode sub-clustering was left out, chimeric consensus sequences inflated TCR diversity, with chimeras reaching as high as 47%. Identical TCR molecules sharing a barcode could cause highly expanded clone sizes to be underestimated. In CMV-specific effector cells, clones with more than 20 RNA copies accounted for over 97% of molecules, whereas in naive cells such clones accounted for under 1%. Spiked-in Jurkat TCR RNA equivalent to a single cell was reported to be detectable even among approximately 1 million naive CD8 T cells. About 3 recovered TCR RNA copies per cell were obtained by modeling, versus around 10 by digital PCR, implying a capture efficiency of roughly 32%. Spiked-in Jurkat TCR RNA (approximately eleven copies' worth), which is not part of the donor repertoire, was contained in the naive libraries.

To prepare the library, PCR was applied. TCRdb lists the instrument as NextSeq 500. Bulk TCR libraries were generated as previously described, with the TCR primers listed in Table S5 used. Total RNA was purified with the Qiagen AllPrep DNA/RNA kit. Reads from multiple sequencing runs of the same library were pooled before analysis. The source study handled its data this way. Reads were retained only if the reads had an exact TCR constant sequence, and the retained reads were trimmed to 150 nt and grouped according to their 12-nt molecular barcodes. Reads in each barcode group were sub-clustered using a 15% Levenshtein threshold, and a quality-weighted consensus sequence was built for each RNA molecule. Non-functional sequences were filtered out, along with any lower-count sequence sitting one edit away from another sequence. Based on fitting two negative binomial distributions, any barcode sub-cluster with under 20% of the maximum read count was discarded. The public reads were quality trimmed at Q25 with fastp and then assembled into clones with MiXCR by TCRdb, keeping productive beta chains. Records with the same CDR3 protein are collapsed into one entry carrying the most frequent genes and DNA. These V and J calls are TCRdb output, not the study's own analysis. The table for this sample lists around 470,000 distinct CDR3 sequences; under 30% of them were counted only once. The leading ten clones occupy 0.7% to 0.9% of the sample.

Libraries of naive CD8 T cells were built from anywhere between about 17,000 and 1,000,000 sorted cells, with 10%, 30% or 50% of the purified RNA used. Naive CD8 T cells were FACS-sorted as CD8+CD4-CCR7+CD45RA+ on a BD FACSAria II into RLT Plus buffer. To test detection sensitivity, Jurkat RNA equivalent to nine to ten TCR copies was spiked into samples of about 19,000-1,000,000 naive CD8 T cells. Enrichment of CD8 T cells was performed with RosetteSep CD8+ T Cell Enrichment Cocktail and Ficoll-Paque, after which ACK red cell lysis was carried out. The sequencing input was naive CD8+ T cells from blood, with Jurkat cell RNA spiked in. The cell subset or site tag for this specimen amounts to: FACS-sorted CD8+CD4-CCR7+CD45RA+ naive T cells. The origin of this receptor is a human donor in good health. Some libraries in this study had Jurkat cell RNA spiked in. The receptor chain draws on TRBV28 and TRBJ2-5, with no confidently assigned D gene. This receptor has the CDR3 CASTSIETQYF. The DNA reads TGTGCCAGCACCTCTATCGAGACCCAGTACTTC.